This T cell receptor (beta chain) stems from a study of preoperative IRX-2 immunotherapy in early breast cancer. Sequencing was performed with immunoSEQ multiplex PCR; in TCRdb, only in-frame clones are kept and a portion is missing. The sample shows over 55,000 clones, 94% of them seen only once. There are 16 residues in the CDR3. Deletions cut 3 bases from V and 3 bases from J, with 14 bases between. Germline-derived CDR1 and CDR2 are LNHDA and SQIVND (reference sequence). Treatment given: preoperative locoregional IRX-2 cytokine immunotherapy. This phase Ib study tested locoregional IRX-2 cytokine immunotherapy given before surgery.

This receptor was taken from a human donor with breast cancer. Sample acquisition took place from a patient treated with IRX-2 immunotherapy. The chain employs TRBV19 and TRBJ1-4; TRBD1 is a possible D gene (6 bases). CDR3 sequence: CASSIGGRKPNEKLFF. Here the CDR3 DNA reads TGTGCCAGTAGTATTGGGGGGCGAAAACCTAATGAAAAACTGTTTTTT.